What follows are 6 T cell receptor beta chains derived from one specimen sequenced in a study of radiotherapy plus CTLA-4 blockade in lung cancer. TCRdb's table, derived via immunoSEQ multiplex PCR, lists solely in-frame clones and lacks some. Found here are around 45,000 clones, about 70% of them singletons; the top ten hold 23%. Material: peripheral blood, obtained from a patient treated with radiotherapy plus ipilimumab. The receptor set was obtained from a human donor with non-small cell lung cancer who had a partial response to radiotherapy plus ipilimumab.

The chain has TRBV4-3 and TRBJ2-7, with D uncertain. This CDR3 has 15 amino acids. The V end was cut by 0 bases, the J end by 2 bases, with 11 bases between. Germline CDR1 is LGHNA and CDR2 is YSLEER. DNA of the CDR3: TGCGCCAGCAGCCAAGATCAGGTTGATCCCTACGAGCAGTACTTC. It is translated as CASSQDQVDPYEQYF.

The sample holds one count of this clone. The V call is TRBV12-5, the J call TRBJ2-1, with a tentative D call TRBD1 (5 bases). Between the trimmed V and J ends, which lost 1 base and 9 bases, there was a span of 10 bases. The CDR3 has 13 residues. Germline CDR1 reads LGHNT; CDR2 reads FRNRAP. The CDR3 DNA reads as TGTGCTAGTGGTTTGGAGACAGTAAGTGAGCAGTTCTTC. Its translation: CASGLETVSEQFF.

The chain links TRBV5-1 to TRBJ2-1; TRBD1 matches at 7 bases. The CDR3 consists of 16 residues. V trimming: 0 bases; J trimming: 5 bases; junction bases outside the gene matches: 8. The germline V gene has CDR1 SGHRS and CDR2 YFSETQ. The CDR3 DNA is TGCGCCAGCAGCTTGGATACCGGGACAGTTAACAATGAGCAGTTCTTC. The encoded protein is CASSLDTGTVNNEQFF.

The chain has TRBV5-1 and TRBJ2-6, with 7 bases lining up with TRBD1. There are 18 residues in the CDR3. V was pared by 0 bases and J by 0 bases, with 6 bases of the junction left unmatched. Germline V CDR1 and CDR2: SGHRS, YFSETQ. The DNA for the CDR3 is TGCGCCAGCAGCTTGGGAAGGACAGGTTTCTCTGGGGCCAACGTCCTGACTTTC. Amino acids: CASSLGRTGFSGANVLTF.

This clone has a handful of counts. The genes are TRBV5-1 and TRBJ2-7, with D possibly matching TRBD1 (6 bases). The V end lost 2 bases, the J end lost 7 bases, and 22 bases lay between the germline ends. Germline assignment: CDR1 SGHRS and CDR2 YFSETQ. The CDR3 runs to 16 residues. CDR3 region: CASSFVPGVWLCEQYF. The DNA for the CDR3 is TGCGCCAGCAGCTTCGTACCAGGGGTCTGGCTCTGTGAGCAGTACTTC.

Only a few counts were recorded for this clone. This chain joins TRBV6-4 and TRBJ1-2, with 7 nucleotides matching TRBD1. Germline loops: CDR1 MRHNA, CDR2 SNTAGT. The CDR3 extends over 12 amino acids. Trimming took 9 bases from V and 6 from J; bases not matched to a gene: 7. CDR3 nucleotide sequence: TGTGCCAGAGGGACAGTAAGGAATGGCTACACCTTC. Protein sequence: CARGTVRNGYTF.